This note documents a single TCR beta chain sequence. The sample belongs to a study of Graves' ophthalmopathy and Graves' hyperthyroidism. CDR1 SGHTA and CDR2 FQGNSA come from the germline V gene. CDR3 size: 12 residues. The ends were cut back, 6 bases at V and 5 bases at J, with 11 bases in the middle. TCR beta CDR3 amplification used RNA transcripts. After a first-round RT-PCR with HTBI primers, a second-round multiplex PCR was run. Each CDR3 protein gets one entry after TCRdb re-called the multiplex PCR reads with MiXCR. The sample has about 160,000 distinct CDR3 sequences; 30% to 45% are singletons.

The source material was peripheral blood. J is TRBJ2-7 and V is TRBV7-2; D is undetermined. The origin of this receptor is a middle-aged woman with Graves' ophthalmopathy. As DNA, the CDR3 is TGTGCCAGCAGATCGGGTTCCCACGAGCAGTACTTC. It yields the protein CASRSGSHEQYF.